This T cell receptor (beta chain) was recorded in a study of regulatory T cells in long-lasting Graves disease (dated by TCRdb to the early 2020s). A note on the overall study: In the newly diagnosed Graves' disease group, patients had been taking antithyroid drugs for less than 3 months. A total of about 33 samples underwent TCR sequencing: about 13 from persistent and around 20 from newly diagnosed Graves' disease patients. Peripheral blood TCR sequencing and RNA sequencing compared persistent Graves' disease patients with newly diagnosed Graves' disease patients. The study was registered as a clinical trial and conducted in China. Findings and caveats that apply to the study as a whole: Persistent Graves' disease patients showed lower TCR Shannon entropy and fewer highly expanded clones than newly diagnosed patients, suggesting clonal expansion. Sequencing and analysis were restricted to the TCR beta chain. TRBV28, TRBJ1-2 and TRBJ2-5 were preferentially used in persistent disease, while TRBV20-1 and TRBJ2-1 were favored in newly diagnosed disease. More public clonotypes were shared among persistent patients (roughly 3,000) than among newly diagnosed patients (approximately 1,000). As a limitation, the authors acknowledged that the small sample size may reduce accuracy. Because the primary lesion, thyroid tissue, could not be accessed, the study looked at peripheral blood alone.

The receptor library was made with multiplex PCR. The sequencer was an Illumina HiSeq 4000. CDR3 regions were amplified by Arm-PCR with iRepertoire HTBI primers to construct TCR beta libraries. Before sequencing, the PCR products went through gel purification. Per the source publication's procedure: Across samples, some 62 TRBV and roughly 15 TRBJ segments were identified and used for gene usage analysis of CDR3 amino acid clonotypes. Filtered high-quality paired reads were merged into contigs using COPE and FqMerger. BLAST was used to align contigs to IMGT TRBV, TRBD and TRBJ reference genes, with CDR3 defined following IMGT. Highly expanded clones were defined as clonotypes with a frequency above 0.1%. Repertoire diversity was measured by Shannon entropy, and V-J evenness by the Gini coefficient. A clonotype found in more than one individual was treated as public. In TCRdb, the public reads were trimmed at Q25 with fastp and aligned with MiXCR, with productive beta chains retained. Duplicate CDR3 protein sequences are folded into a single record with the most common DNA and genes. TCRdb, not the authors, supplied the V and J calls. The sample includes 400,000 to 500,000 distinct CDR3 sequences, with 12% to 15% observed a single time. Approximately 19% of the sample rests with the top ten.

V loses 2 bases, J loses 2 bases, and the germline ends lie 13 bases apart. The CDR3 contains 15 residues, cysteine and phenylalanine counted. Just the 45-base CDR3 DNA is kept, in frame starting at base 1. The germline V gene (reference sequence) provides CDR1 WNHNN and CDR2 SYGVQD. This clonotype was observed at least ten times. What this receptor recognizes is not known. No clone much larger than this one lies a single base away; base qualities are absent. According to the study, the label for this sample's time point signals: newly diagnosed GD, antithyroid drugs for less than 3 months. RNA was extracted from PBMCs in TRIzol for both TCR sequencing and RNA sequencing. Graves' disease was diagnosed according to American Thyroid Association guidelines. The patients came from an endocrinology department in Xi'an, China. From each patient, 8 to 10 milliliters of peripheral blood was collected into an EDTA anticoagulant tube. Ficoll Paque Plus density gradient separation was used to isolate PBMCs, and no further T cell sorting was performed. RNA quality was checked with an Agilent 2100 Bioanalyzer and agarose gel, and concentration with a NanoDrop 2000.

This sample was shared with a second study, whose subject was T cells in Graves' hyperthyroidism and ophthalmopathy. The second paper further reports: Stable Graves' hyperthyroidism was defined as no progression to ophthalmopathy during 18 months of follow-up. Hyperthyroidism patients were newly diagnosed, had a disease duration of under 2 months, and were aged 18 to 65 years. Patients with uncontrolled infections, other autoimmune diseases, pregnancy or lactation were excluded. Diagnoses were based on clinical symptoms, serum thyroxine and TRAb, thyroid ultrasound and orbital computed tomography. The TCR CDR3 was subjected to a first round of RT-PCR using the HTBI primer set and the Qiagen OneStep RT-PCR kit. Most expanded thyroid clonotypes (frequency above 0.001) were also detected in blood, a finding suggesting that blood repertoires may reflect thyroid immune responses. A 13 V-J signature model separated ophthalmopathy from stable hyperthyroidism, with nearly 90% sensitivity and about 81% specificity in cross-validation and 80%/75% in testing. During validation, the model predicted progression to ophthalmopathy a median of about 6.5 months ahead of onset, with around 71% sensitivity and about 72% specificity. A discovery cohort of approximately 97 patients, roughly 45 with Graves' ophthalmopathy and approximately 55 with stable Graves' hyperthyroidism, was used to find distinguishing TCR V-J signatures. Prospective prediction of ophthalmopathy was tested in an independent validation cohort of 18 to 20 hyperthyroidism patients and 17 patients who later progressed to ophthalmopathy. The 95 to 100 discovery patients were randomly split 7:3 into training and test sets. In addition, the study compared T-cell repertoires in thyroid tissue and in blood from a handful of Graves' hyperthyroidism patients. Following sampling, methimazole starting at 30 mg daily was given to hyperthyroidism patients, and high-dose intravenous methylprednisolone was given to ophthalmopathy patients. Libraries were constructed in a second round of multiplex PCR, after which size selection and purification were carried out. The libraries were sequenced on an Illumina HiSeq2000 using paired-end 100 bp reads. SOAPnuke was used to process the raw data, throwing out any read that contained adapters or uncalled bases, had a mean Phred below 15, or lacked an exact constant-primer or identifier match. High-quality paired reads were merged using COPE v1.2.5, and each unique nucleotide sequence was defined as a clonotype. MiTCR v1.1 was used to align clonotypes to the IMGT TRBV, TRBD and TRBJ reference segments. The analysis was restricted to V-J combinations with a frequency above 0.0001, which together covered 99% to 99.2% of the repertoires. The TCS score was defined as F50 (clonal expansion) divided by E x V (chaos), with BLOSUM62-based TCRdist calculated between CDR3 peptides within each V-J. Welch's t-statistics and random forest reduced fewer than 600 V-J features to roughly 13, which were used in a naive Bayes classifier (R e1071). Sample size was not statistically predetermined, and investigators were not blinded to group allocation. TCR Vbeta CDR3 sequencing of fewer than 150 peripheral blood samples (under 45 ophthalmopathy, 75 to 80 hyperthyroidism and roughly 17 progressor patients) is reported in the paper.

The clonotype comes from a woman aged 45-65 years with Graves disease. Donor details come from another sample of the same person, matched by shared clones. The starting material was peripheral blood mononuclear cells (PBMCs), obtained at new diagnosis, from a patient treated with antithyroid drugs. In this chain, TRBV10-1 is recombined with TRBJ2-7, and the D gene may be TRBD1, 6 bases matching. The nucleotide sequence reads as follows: TGCGCCAGCAGTGAGAACAGGGACCCCACCTACGAGCAGTACTTC. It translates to CASSENRDPTYEQYF.